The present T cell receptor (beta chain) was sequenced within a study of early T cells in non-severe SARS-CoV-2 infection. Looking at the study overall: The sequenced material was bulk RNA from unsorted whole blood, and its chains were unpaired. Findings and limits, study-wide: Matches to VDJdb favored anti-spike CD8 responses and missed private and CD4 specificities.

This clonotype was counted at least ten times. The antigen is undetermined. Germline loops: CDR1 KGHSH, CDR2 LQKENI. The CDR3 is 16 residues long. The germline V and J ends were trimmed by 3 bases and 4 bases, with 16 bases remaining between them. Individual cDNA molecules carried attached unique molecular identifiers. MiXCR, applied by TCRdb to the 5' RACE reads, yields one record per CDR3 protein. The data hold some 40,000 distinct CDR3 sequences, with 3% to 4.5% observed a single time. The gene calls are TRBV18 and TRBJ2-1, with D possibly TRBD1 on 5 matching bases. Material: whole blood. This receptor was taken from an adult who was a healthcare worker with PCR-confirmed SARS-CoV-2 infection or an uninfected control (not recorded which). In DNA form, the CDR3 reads TGTGCCAGCTCACCGCTAGGGGCAGGAAAATACAATGAGCAGTTCTTC. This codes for CASSPLGAGKYNEQFF.